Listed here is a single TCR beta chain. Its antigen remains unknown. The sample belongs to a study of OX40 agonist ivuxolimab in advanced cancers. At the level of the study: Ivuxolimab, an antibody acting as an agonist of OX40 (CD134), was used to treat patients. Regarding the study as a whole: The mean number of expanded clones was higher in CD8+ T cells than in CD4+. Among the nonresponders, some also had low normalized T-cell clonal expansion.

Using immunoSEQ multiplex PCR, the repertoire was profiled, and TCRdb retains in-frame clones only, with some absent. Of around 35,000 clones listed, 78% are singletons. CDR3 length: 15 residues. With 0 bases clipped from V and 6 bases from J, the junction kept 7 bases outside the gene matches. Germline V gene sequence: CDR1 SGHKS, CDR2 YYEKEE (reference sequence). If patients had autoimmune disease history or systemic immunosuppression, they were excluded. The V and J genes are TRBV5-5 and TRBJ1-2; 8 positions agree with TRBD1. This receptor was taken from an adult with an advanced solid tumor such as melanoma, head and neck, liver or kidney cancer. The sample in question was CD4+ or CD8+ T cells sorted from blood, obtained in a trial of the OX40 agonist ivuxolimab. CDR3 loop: CASSLVSPGGDGYTF. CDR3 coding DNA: TGTGCCAGCAGCTTGGTTTCCCCAGGGGGCGATGGCTACACCTTC.